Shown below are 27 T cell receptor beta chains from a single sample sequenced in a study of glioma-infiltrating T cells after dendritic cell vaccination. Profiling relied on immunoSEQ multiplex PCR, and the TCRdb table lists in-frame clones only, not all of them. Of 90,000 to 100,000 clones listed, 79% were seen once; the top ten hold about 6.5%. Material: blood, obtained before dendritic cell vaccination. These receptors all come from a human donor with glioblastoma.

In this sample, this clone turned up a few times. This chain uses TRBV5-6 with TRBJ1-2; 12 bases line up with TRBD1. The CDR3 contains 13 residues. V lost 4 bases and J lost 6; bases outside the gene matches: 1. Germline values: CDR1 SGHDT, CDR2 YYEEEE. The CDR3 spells CASSGTGGNGYTF. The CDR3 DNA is TGTGCCAGCAGCGGGACAGGGGGCAATGGCTACACCTTC.

CDR3 sequence reads: CSVAGGQGGGGYTF. The CDR3 nucleotides are TGCAGCGTTGCGGGTGGACAGGGTGGCGGTGGCTACACCTTC. The chain links TRBV29-1 to TRBJ1-2, with 8 nucleotides matching TRBD1. V shed 4 bases, J shed 7 bases, and the junction held 11 bases outside the gene matches. Germline V gene lookup returns CDR1 SQVTM and CDR2 ANQGSEA. This CDR3 spans 14 amino acids.

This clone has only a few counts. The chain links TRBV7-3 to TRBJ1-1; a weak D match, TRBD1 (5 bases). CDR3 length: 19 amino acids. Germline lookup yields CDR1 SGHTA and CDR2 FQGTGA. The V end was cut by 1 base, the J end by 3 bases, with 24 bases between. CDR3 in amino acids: CASSLRPGFGTGGDTEAFF. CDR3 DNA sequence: TGTGCCAGCAGCTTAAGACCCGGGTTTGGCACGGGGGGTGACACTGAAGCTTTCTTT.

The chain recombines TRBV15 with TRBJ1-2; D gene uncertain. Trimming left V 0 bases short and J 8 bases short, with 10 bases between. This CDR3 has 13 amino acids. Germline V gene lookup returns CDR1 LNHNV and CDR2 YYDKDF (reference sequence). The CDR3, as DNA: TGTGCCACCAGCAGAGAGGCCGAGAGGGGCTACACCTTC. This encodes CATSREAERGYTF.

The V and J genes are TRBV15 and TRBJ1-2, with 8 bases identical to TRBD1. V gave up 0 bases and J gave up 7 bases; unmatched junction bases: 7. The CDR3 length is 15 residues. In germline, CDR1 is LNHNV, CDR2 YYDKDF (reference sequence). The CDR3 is CATSRDWDRWRGYTF. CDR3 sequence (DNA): TGTGCCACCAGCAGAGATTGGGACAGGTGGCGTGGCTACACCTTC.

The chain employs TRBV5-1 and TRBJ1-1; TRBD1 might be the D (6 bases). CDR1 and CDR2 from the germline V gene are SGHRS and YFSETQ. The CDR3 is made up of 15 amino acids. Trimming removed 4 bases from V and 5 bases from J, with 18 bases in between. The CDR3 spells CASSRTPKQGTEAFF. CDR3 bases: TGCGCCAGCAGCCGAACGCCGAAACAGGGAACTGAAGCTTTCTTT.

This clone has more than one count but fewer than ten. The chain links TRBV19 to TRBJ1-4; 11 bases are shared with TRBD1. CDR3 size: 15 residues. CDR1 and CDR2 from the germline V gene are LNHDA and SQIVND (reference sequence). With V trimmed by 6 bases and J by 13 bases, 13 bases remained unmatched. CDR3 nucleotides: TGTGCCAGTAGCCTATTGGACAGGGGGCGCGGAGGACTGTTTTTT. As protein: CASSLLDRGRGGLFF. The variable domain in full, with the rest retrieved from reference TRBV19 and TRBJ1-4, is DGGITQSPKYLFRKEGQNVTLSCEQNLNHDAMYWYRQDPGQGLRLIYYSQIVNDFQKGDIAEGYSVSREKKESFPLTVTSAQKNPTAFYLCASSLLDRGRGGLFFGSGTQLSVL.

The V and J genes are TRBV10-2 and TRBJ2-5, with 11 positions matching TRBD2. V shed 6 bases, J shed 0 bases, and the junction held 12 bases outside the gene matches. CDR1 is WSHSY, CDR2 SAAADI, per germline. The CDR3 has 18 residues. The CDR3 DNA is TGCGCCAGCAGACATAGCGGGGGGGATAGTCTGTACCAAGAGACCCAGTACTTC. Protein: CASRHSGGDSLYQETQYF.

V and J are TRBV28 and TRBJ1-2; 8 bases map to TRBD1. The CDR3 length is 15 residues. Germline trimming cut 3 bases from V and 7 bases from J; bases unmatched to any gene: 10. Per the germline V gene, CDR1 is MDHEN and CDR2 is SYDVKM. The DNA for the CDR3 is TGTGCCAGCAGTTTTCGGGGGGCAGGGGGCTCTGGCTACACCTTC. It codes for CASSFRGAGGSGYTF.

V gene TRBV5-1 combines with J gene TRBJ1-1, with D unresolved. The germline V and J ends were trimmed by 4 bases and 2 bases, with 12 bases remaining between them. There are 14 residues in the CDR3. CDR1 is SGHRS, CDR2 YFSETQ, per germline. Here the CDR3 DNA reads TGCGCCAGCAGCCAAGGACGGACTAACACTGAAGCTTTCTTT. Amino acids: CASSQGRTNTEAFF.

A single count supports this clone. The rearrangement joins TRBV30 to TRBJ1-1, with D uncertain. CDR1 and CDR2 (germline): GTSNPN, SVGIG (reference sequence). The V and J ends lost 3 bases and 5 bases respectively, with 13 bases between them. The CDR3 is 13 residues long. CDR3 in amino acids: CAWSLNPGTEAFF. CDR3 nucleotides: TGTGCCTGGAGCCTAAACCCCGGGACTGAAGCTTTCTTT. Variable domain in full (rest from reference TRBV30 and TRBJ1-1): SQTIHQWPATLVQPVGSPLSLECTVEGTSNPNLYWYRQAAGRGLQLLFYSVGIGQISSEVPQNLSASRPQDRQFILSSKKLLLSDSGFYLCAWSLNPGTEAFFGQGTRLTVV.

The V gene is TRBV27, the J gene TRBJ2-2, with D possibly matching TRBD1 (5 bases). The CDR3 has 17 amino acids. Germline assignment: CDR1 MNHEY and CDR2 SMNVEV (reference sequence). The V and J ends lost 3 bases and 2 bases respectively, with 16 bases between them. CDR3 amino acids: CASSFIWGRNNTGELFF. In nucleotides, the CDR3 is TGTGCCAGCAGTTTTATTTGGGGCCGAAACAACACCGGGGAGCTGTTTTTT.

CDR3 loop: CASNGLAGPYEQYF. The DNA for the CDR3 is TGTGCCAGCAACGGACTAGCGGGGCCCTACGAGCAGTACTTC. The J gene is TRBJ2-7, the V gene TRBV6-6; 12 bases match TRBD2. CDR3 size: 14 residues. The germline V gene has CDR1 MNHNY and CDR2 SVGAGI (reference sequence). With V trimmed by 7 bases and J by 2 bases, 3 bases remained unmatched.

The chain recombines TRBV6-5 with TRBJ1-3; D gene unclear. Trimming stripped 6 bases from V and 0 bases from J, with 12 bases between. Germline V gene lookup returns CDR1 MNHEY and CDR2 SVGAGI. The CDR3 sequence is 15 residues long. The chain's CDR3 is CASSLGRLSGNTIYF. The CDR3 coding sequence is TGTGCCAGCAGCCTTGGGCGTCTCTCTGGAAACACCATATATTTT.

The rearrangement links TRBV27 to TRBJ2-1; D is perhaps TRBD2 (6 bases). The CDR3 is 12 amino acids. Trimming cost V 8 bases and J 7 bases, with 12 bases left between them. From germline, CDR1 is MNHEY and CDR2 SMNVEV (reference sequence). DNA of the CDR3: TGTGCCAGCTGGCGGGGAACGAATGAGCAGTTCTTC. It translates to CASWRGTNEQFF.

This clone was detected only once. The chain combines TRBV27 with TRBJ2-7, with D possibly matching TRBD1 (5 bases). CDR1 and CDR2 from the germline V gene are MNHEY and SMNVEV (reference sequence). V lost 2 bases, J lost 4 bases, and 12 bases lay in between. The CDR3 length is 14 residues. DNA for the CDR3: TGTGCCAGCAGTTTAGGGGCAGGGTGGTACGAGCAGTACTTC. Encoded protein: CASSLGAGWYEQYF.

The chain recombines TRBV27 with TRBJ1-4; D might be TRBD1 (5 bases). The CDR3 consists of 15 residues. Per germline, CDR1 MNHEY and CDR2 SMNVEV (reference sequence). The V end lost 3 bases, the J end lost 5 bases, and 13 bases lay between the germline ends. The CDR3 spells CASSFRYGGNEKLFF. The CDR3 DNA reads TGTGCCAGCAGTTTTCGTTATGGGGGGAATGAAAAACTGTTTTTT.

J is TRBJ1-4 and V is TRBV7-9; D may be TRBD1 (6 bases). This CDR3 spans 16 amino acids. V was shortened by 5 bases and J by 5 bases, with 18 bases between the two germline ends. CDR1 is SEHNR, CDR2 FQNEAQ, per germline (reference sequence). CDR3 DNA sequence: TGTGCCAGCAGCCAAGAGTGGGGGCGGCCCAATGAAAAACTGTTTTTT. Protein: CASSQEWGRPNEKLFF.

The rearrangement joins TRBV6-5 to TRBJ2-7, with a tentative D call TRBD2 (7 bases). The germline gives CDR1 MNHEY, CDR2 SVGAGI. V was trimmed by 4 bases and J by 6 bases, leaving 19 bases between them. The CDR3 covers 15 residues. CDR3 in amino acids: CASSLRTSEGGEQYF. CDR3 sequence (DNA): TGTGCCAGCAGTTTGCGGACTAGTGAGGGGGGCGAGCAGTACTTC.

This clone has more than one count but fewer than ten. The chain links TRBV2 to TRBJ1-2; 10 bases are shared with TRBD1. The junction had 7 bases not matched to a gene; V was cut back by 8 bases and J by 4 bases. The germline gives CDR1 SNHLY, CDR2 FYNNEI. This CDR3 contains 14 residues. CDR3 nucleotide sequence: TGTGCCAGCTCGGGACAGGGGCCCTTCTATGGCTACACCTTC. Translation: CASSGQGPFYGYTF.

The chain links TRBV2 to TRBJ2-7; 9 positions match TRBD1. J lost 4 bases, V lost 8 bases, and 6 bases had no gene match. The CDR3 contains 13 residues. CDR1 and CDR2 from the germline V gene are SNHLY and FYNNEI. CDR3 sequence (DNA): TGTGCCAGCGGAGGGGACAGGGTATACGAGCAGTACTTC. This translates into CASGGDRVYEQYF. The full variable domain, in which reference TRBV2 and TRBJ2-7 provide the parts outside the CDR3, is EPEVTQTPSHQVTQMGQEVILRCVPISNHLYFYWYRQILGQKVEFLVSFYNNEISEKSEIFDDQFSVERPDGSNFTLKIRSTKLEDSAMYFCASGGDRVYEQYFGPGTRLTVT.

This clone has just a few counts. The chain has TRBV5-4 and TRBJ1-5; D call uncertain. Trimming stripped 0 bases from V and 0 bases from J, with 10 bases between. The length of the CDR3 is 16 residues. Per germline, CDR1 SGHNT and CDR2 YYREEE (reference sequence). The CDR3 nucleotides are TGTGCCAGCAGCTTGGGGCGGAGCTATAGCAATCAGCCCCAGCATTTT. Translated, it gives CASSLGRSYSNQPQHF.

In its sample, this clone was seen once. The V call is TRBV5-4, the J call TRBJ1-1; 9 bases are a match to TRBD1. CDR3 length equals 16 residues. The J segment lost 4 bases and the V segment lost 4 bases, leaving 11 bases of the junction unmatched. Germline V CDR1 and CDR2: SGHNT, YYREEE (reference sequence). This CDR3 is CASSPSRVTGGTEAFF. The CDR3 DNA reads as TGTGCCAGCAGCCCCTCCCGTGTGACAGGGGGCACTGAAGCTTTCTTT.

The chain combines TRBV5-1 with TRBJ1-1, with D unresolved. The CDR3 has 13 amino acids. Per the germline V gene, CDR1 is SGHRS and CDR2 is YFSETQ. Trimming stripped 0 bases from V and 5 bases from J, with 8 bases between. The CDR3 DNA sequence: TGCGCCAGCAGCTTGGCCGGGGAGACTGAAGCTTTCTTT. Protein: CASSLAGETEAFF.

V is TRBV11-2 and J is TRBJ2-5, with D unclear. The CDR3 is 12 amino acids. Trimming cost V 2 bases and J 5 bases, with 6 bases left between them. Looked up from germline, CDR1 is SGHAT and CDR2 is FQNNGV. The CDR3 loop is CASSLLGETQYF. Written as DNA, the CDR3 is TGTGCCAGCAGCTTACTGGGCGAGACCCAGTACTTC.

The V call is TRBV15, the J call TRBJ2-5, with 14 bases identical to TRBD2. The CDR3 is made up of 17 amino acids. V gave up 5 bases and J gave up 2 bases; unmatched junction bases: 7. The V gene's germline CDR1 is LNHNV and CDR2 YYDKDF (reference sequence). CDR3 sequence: CATSGFGTSGGQETQYF. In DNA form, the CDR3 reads TGTGCCACCAGCGGGTTCGGGACTAGCGGGGGACAAGAGACCCAGTACTTC.

The chain's CDR3 is CASLGGQGRGYTF. CDR3 DNA sequence: TGTGCCAGCCTAGGGGGACAGGGTCGAGGCTACACCTTC. The chain uses TRBV6-1 and TRBJ1-2; 9 bases match TRBD1. The V gene end was trimmed by 8 bases and the J gene end by 8 bases; junction bases not matched to a gene: 9. This CDR3 is built from 13 residues. Germline CDR1 MNHNS, CDR2 SASEGT.